Described below is a single T cell receptor (beta chain) sequence and its context. Profiling relied on immunoSEQ multiplex PCR, and the TCRdb table lists in-frame clones only, not all of them. Of over 80,000 clones in the sample, 80% to 90% are singletons; the top ten hold about 20%. The CDR3 sequence is 15 residues long. Germline assignment: CDR1 MGHRA and CDR2 YSYEKL. Trimming pared 0 bases from V and 5 bases from J, leaving 11 bases between. This specimen comes from a study of blood T cell repertoires in COVID-19. The sample comprised peripheral blood. The chain recombines TRBV4-1 with TRBJ1-5; a weak D match, TRBD1 (6 bases). The receptor's source is a human donor in a cohort sampled during active COVID-19. CDR3 sequence (DNA): TGCGCCAGCAGCCAAGATCCCCAGGGGTATCAGCCCCAGCATTTT. Protein: CASSQDPQGYQPQHF.